The 21 T cell receptor beta chains below all came from one sample that was sequenced in a study of PD-L1 blockade in urothelial cancer. Time point noted: pretreatment peripheral blood. Generated by immunoSEQ multiplex PCR, the TCRdb table keeps only in-frame clones and is missing some. The data show tens of thousands of clones, 85% to 90% seen once. Here the sequenced sample was PBMCs, taken around atezolizumab (anti-PD-L1) treatment. These receptor sequences come from a man aged 55 to 69 with urothelial cancer.

This sequence joins TRBV7-3 and TRBJ2-3, with D maybe TRBD2 (7 bases). V lost 1 base and J lost 0, with 17 bases in between. The CDR3 is 18 amino acids. Germline V gene lookup returns CDR1 SGHTA and CDR2 FQGTGA. The CDR3 protein is CASSLIGGRRLSTDTQYF. Here the CDR3 DNA reads TGTGCCAGCAGCTTAATCGGGGGGCGGCGACTAAGCACAGATACGCAGTATTTT.

This chain links TRBV7-2 with TRBJ2-7; a weak D match, TRBD1 (6 bases). This CDR3 spans 13 amino acids. The V end lost 5 bases, the J end lost 6 bases, and 14 bases lay between the germline ends. Germline V lookup: CDR1 SGHTA, CDR2 FQGNSA. The chain's CDR3 is CASSEQGDGEQYF. CDR3 DNA sequence: TGTGCCAGCAGCGAACAGGGAGACGGCGAGCAGTACTTC.

V usage is TRBV18 and J usage is TRBJ1-1; 8 bases are a match to TRBD1. Germline CDR1 KGHSH, CDR2 LQKENI. V lost 4 bases, J lost 4 bases, and 5 bases stayed unmatched. The CDR3 extends over 14 amino acids. CDR3 amino acids: CASSLDRGRTEAFF. In DNA, the CDR3 is TGTGCCAGCTCACTCGACAGGGGTCGCACTGAAGCTTTCTTT.

The chain couples TRBV7-2 to TRBJ2-1, with 7 bases fitting TRBD2. The CDR3 has 15 residues. V was pared by 1 base and J by 8 bases, with 8 bases of the junction left unmatched. The germline V gene has CDR1 SGHTA and CDR2 FQGNSA. CDR3 sequence (DNA): TGTGCCAGCAGCTTAGTAGGGAGGGCGCTGGATGAGCAGTTCTTC. Its protein product is CASSLVGRALDEQFF. The complete variable domain, with remaining parts taken from reference TRBV7-2 and TRBJ2-1, reads GAGVSQSPSNKVTEKGKDVELRCDPISGHTALYWYRQSLGQGLEFLIYFQGNSAPDKSGLPSDRFSAERTGGSVSTLTIQRTQQEDSAVYLCASSLVGRALDEQFFGPGTRLTVL.

The chain couples TRBV10-1 to TRBJ2-3, with D maybe TRBD1 (6 bases). The V end was cut by 3 bases, the J end by 2 bases, with 12 bases between. The germline V gene has CDR1 WNHNN and CDR2 SYGVQD (reference sequence). CDR3 size: 15 residues. The CDR3 loop is CASSDRGGTTDTQYF. CDR3 coding DNA: TGCGCCAGCAGTGATCGAGGGGGAACCACAGATACGCAGTATTTT.

The rearrangement joins TRBV19 to TRBJ2-6; no reliable D call. This CDR3 has 17 residues. V lost 0 bases to trimming and J lost 0 bases, with 9 bases between them. Germline CDR1 LNHDA, CDR2 SQIVND (reference sequence). For the CDR3, the DNA is TGTGCCAGTAGTATAGACAGAATCTTCTCTGGGGCCAACGTCCTGACTTTC. Translated: CASSIDRIFSGANVLTF.

The V gene is TRBV10-3, the J gene TRBJ2-7; D not certain. Germline-derived CDR1 and CDR2 are ENHRY and SYGVKD. V gave up 4 bases and J gave up 2 bases, with 9 bases separating them. This CDR3 is built from 13 residues. The CDR3 is CAISGPAPYEQYF. CDR3 DNA sequence: TGTGCCATCAGTGGACCAGCGCCCTACGAGCAGTACTTC.

The chain links TRBV29-1 to TRBJ1-5; perhaps TRBD1 as D (5 bases). The ends were cut back, 7 bases at V and 0 bases at J, with 16 bases in the middle. The CDR3 loop spans 15 amino acids. Per the germline V gene, CDR1 is SQVTM and CDR2 is ANQGSEA. In nucleotides, the CDR3 is TGCAGCGCGGGGGGTAGTCGGAATAGCAATCAGCCCCAGCATTTT. It encodes CSAGGSRNSNQPQHF. Variable domain in full (rest from reference TRBV29-1 and TRBJ1-5): SAVISQKPSRDICQRGTSLTIQCQVDSQVTMMFWYRQQPGQSLTLIATANQGSEATYESGFVIDKFPISRPNLTFSTLTVSNMSPEDSSIYLCSAGGSRNSNQPQHFGDGTRLSIL.

This clone is a singleton in its sample. This chain uses TRBV7-3 with TRBJ2-5, with D hard to call. The CDR3 contains 14 residues. Trimming took 4 bases from V and 1 from J, leaving 10 bases between them. Per the germline V gene, CDR1 is SGHTA and CDR2 is FQGTGA. The CDR3 reads CASSSPGPQETQYF. The CDR3 nucleotides read TGTGCCAGCAGCTCCCCTGGGCCCCAAGAGACCCAGTACTTC.

The genes are TRBV5-1 and TRBJ2-3, with TRBD1 matching 7 bases. J lost 0 bases, V lost 4 bases, and 17 bases had no gene match. The CDR3 covers 19 residues. The germline CDR1 and CDR2 sequences are SGHRS and YFSETQ. The CDR3 region has the DNA TGCGCCAGCAGCACGGACCTGCTCGACCAGGGGGATAGCACAGATACGCAGTATTTT. It translates to CASSTDLLDQGDSTDTQYF.

This clone occurred once. This rearrangement joins TRBV11-3 to TRBJ2-1; tentative D call: TRBD1 (6 bases). The V and J ends lost 5 bases and 2 bases respectively, with 13 bases between them. The CDR3 is 15 residues long. Germline CDR1 reads SGHNT; CDR2 reads YENEEA. Here the CDR3 DNA reads TGTGCCAGCAGCCAAGGGACACCGACCTACAATGAGCAGTTCTTC. Amino acid sequence: CASSQGTPTYNEQFF.

The rearrangement links TRBV19 to TRBJ2-5, with TRBD2 matching over 8 bases. The junction had 5 bases not matched to a gene; V was cut back by 2 bases and J by 3 bases. CDR3 length: 15 residues. CDR1 LNHDA and CDR2 SQIVND come from the germline V gene (reference sequence). The CDR3 nucleotides are TGTGCCAGTAGTATAATCACCGGGGGGGAAGAGACCCAGTACTTC. Its protein is CASSIITGGEETQYF.

CDR3 DNA sequence: TGTGCCAGCAGCCCTCGACAGTCGCAAGATACGCAGTATTTT. Translation: CASSPRQSQDTQYF. The chain carries TRBV6-5 and TRBJ2-3, with D perhaps TRBD1 (5 bases). The CDR3 runs 14 residues. Trimming cost V 6 bases and J 5 bases, with 15 bases left between them. Germline lookup yields CDR1 MNHEY and CDR2 SVGAGI.

The chain employs TRBV25-1 and TRBJ1-1; a possible D gene is TRBD1 (5 bases). The ends were cut back, 7 bases at V and 1 base at J, with 13 bases in the middle. The CDR3 loop spans 14 amino acids. Germline CDR1 and CDR2: MGHDK and SYGVNS. The CDR3 is CASKNTGENTEAFF. The CDR3 DNA reads as TGTGCCAGCAAAAACACAGGAGAGAACACTGAAGCTTTCTTT.

The V call is TRBV4-1, the J call TRBJ2-5; TRBD2 might be the D (5 bases). Trimming pared 0 bases from V and 4 bases from J, leaving 12 bases between. The germline V gene has CDR1 MGHRA and CDR2 YSYEKL. This CDR3 has 15 amino acids. The CDR3 is CASSQDRRGGETQYF. The CDR3 region has the DNA TGCGCCAGCAGCCAAGATCGCCGGGGTGGAGAGACCCAGTACTTC.

This clone was seen just once. The V gene is TRBV11-1, the J gene TRBJ2-2; D ambiguous. This CDR3 has 16 residues. Trimming pared 1 base from V and 1 base from J, leaving 10 bases between. CDR1 is SGHAT, CDR2 FQDESV, per germline (reference sequence). DNA for the CDR3: TGTGCCAGCAGCTTAGTTCCTGGGCTGAACACCGGGGAGCTGTTTTTT. Residues: CASSLVPGLNTGELFF.

The chain links TRBV5-5 to TRBJ2-7; tentatively, D is TRBD2 (5 bases). Trimming left V 6 bases short and J 6 bases short, with 16 bases between. CDR1 and CDR2 (germline): SGHKS, YYEKEE (reference sequence). This CDR3 comprises 13 residues. The CDR3 loop reads CASTPVNRGEQYF. The CDR3, as DNA: TGTGCCAGCACCCCAGTTAATCGGGGCGAGCAGTACTTC.

This clone came up once. This chain links TRBV5-8 with TRBJ1-2; D remains unclear. Trimming took off 4 bases at V and 7 bases at J, with 11 bases between the two ends. Per the germline V gene, CDR1 is SGHTS and CDR2 is YDEGEE. This CDR3 spans 12 amino acids. CDR3 nucleotides: TGTGCCAGCAGCCTTAGTCCTGTTGGCTACACCTTC. Translated, it gives CASSLSPVGYTF.

This sequence joins TRBV27 and TRBJ2-2; D is unresolved. The CDR3 length is 14 residues. Per germline, CDR1 MNHEY and CDR2 SMNVEV (reference sequence). V was pared by 2 bases and J by 3 bases, with 7 bases between. Here the CDR3 DNA reads TGTGCCAGCAGTTTAAGCAAAGACACCGGGGAGCTGTTTTTT. Its translation: CASSLSKDTGELFF.

This clone was recorded once. The gene calls are TRBV19 and TRBJ1-5; maybe TRBD1 (5 bases). From germline, CDR1 is LNHDA and CDR2 SQIVND (reference sequence). The CDR3 is 14 residues long. V lost 4 bases to trimming and J lost 2 bases, with 9 bases between them. The CDR3 region is CASSTREGNQPQHF. The CDR3 DNA follows: TGTGCCAGTAGTACCAGGGAAGGCAATCAGCCCCAGCATTTT.

This sequence joins TRBV27 and TRBJ2-3; 7 positions match TRBD2. The CDR3 has 16 residues. Germline lookup yields CDR1 MNHEY and CDR2 SMNVEV (reference sequence). V shed 3 bases and J 3 bases; nucleotides not matched to a gene: 9. This CDR3 is CASSFRAGWETDTQYF. CDR3 DNA sequence: TGTGCCAGCAGTTTTAGAGCGGGATGGGAGACAGATACGCAGTATTTT.